A selection of T cell receptor beta chains follows, all from one sample in a study of glioma-infiltrating T cells after dendritic cell vaccination. The assay was immunoSEQ multiplex PCR, and TCRdb's table has in-frame clones only and misses some. This table holds about 38,000 clones, approximately 80% found once. The source was blood, collected before dendritic cell vaccination. These receptors came from a human donor with glioblastoma. Both conserved end residues are part of each CDR3. The order of the fields is CDR3 length, clone size, J gene, V gene, D gene, CDR3 DNA, CDR3 protein. D genes are given only for firm matches. Clone size is shown for a subset of rows, as once, few, many or a class of expanded clone.

13 few TRBJ2-3 TRBV5-5 NA TGTGCCAGCAGCTTGTCTAGCGCAGATACGCAGTATTTT CASSLSSADTQYF
13 NA TRBJ2-1 TRBV7-6 NA TGTGCCAGCAGCCCGAGGGGGTTCAATGAGCAGTTCTTC CASSPRGFNEQFF
15 NA TRBJ2-7 TRBV6-1 NA TGTGCCAGCAGTGAAGAGGCAGGGGGGATCTACGAGCAGTACTTC CASSEEAGGIYEQYF
13 NA TRBJ1-1 TRBV6-1 NA TGTGCCAGCACGCTCAGTGTTAACACTGAAGCTTTCTTT CASTLSVNTEAFF
17 NA TRBJ1-4 TRBV7-9 NA TGTGCCAGCAGCCCGTCCCTTCTTACGGAGACTAATGAAAAACTGTTTTTT CASSPSLLTETNEKLFF
15 once TRBJ2-3 TRBV9 TRBD2 TGTGCCAGCAGTAATAGGACTAGAGGCACAGATACGCAGTATTTT CASSNRTRGTDTQYF
16 NA TRBJ2-7 TRBV4-2 TRBD2 TGTGCCAGCAGCCAACCCGGGACTAGAAGCTCCTACGAGCAGTACTTC CASSQPGTRSSYEQYF
18 few TRBJ2-6 TRBV11-3 TRBD2 TGTGCCAGCAGCTTTCGACTCGGGACTAACTCTGGGGCCAACGTCCTGACTTTC CASSFRLGTNSGANVLTF
15 few TRBJ1-2 TRBV7-9 NA TGTGCCAGCAGCTTGGCAGGCATCACCATGGGTGGCTACACCTTC CASSLAGITMGGYTF
13 NA TRBJ1-2 TRBV11-2 NA TGTGCCAGCAGCTTAGGTGGGCAGGGTGGCTACACCTTC CASSLGGQGGYTF
17 NA TRBJ2-3 TRBV10-3 NA TGTGCCATCAGTGAGTCTTCTCCCAGGGTTGGCGCAGATACGCAGTATTTT CAISESSPRVGADTQYF
16 NA TRBJ2-7 TRBV7-9 TRBD2 TGTGCCAGCAGCTTATCCAGCGCCGGGGGGGCGTACGAGCAGTACTTC CASSLSSAGGAYEQYF
13 few TRBJ2-5 TRBV4-3 NA TGCGCCAGCAGCGCCAGGGTAGGAGAGACCCAGTACTTC CASSARVGETQYF
17 NA TRBJ2-7 TRBV7-6 NA TGTGCCAGCAGCTTAGGTGGCAGAGACAGCATCTCCTACGAGCAGTACTTC CASSLGGRDSISYEQYF